This entry lists 27 T cell receptor beta chains sequenced from one sample in a study of resident and recirculating memory T cells in vitiligo. The protocol was immunoSEQ multiplex PCR, while the TCRdb copy is restricted to in-frame clones and leaves out a portion. The sample has 70,000 to 85,000 clones, roughly nine tenths seen once. The sequenced sample was blood. The receptors here all came from a male donor with vitiligo.

The chain joins TRBV9 to TRBJ2-7; the D is unclear. This CDR3 spans 14 amino acids. Germline values: CDR1 SGDLS, CDR2 YYNGEE. Trimming removed 0 bases at V and 5 bases at J, with 12 bases between. The DNA for the CDR3 is TGTGCCAGCAGCGTAGACCTACGAGGCCACGAGCAGTACTTC. Its translation: CASSVDLRGHEQYF.

The rearrangement uses TRBV29-1 and TRBJ2-2; the D gene is possibly TRBD1 (6 bases). V was cut by 7 bases and J by 2 bases, with 17 bases left in between. The CDR3 covers 15 residues. Germline CDR1 and CDR2: SQVTM and ANQGSEA. Written as DNA, the CDR3 is TGCAGCGCCCGGGCAGGGGCGTCTAACACCGGGGAGCTGTTTTTT. It translates to CSARAGASNTGELFF.

The sample holds one count of this clone. This sequence joins TRBV18 and TRBJ2-3, with a weak D call TRBD1 (5 bases). The germline CDR1 and CDR2 sequences are KGHSH and LQKENI. The V end lost 3 bases, the J end lost 3 bases, and 13 bases lay between the germline ends. The CDR3 totals 15 residues. CDR3 sequence: CASSPSGRVTDTQYF. CDR3 sequence (DNA): TGTGCCAGCTCACCGTCGGGCAGGGTTACAGATACGCAGTATTTT.

The V call is TRBV2, the J call TRBJ2-7, with 8 bases fitting TRBD1. CDR3 length: 13 amino acids. With V trimmed by 10 bases and J by 3 bases, 8 bases remained unmatched. The germline V gene has CDR1 SNHLY and CDR2 FYNNEI. The CDR3 loop is CAITGQGIYEQYF. CDR3 sequence (DNA): TGTGCCATTACAGGACAGGGAATCTACGAGCAGTACTTC.

V is TRBV2 and J is TRBJ1-1; TRBD1 might be the D (6 bases). The CDR3 consists of 14 residues. The V gene lost 5 bases and the J gene lost 0 bases, with 10 bases spanning the gap. The V gene's germline CDR1 is SNHLY and CDR2 FYNNEI. The DNA of the CDR3 is TGTGCCAGCAGTAGACAGGTCATGAACACTGAAGCTTTCTTT. Its protein is CASSRQVMNTEAFF.

The chain recombines TRBV4-1 with TRBJ1-2, with D uncertain. The germline V gene encodes CDR1 MGHRA and CDR2 YSYEKL. V dropped 0 bases and J dropped 6 bases, with 5 bases sitting between them. The CDR3 length is 12 residues. The CDR3 region is CASSQDGDGYTF. The DNA for the CDR3 is TGCGCCAGCAGCCAAGACGGTGATGGCTACACCTTC.

This rearrangement joins TRBV6-4 to TRBJ2-1; 13 nucleotides align to TRBD2. In germline, CDR1 is MRHNA, CDR2 SNTAGT. Unmatched junction bases numbered 1, after V lost 2 bases and J lost 6 bases. This CDR3 spans 15 amino acids. The CDR3 sequence: CASSDTSGGANEQFF. The CDR3 region has the DNA TGTGCCAGCAGTGACACTAGCGGGGGGGCCAATGAGCAGTTCTTC.

There are a few counts of this clone. V gene TRBV6-4 combines with J gene TRBJ2-2; 8 bases fit TRBD1. Germline V gives CDR1 MRHNA, CDR2 SNTAGT. The length of the CDR3 is 15 residues. V lost 2 bases to trimming and J lost 3 bases; unmatched junction nucleotides: 2. The CDR3 is CASSDGGQDTGELFF. Written as DNA, the CDR3 is TGTGCCAGCAGTGACGGGGGACAGGACACCGGGGAGCTGTTTTTT.

This chain uses TRBV6-1 with TRBJ1-4, with TRBD1 identical over 11 bases. The ends lost 4 bases at V and 8 bases at J; junction bases unmatched: 6. The CDR3 has 15 residues. Germline V gives CDR1 MNHNS, CDR2 SASEGT. Written as DNA, the CDR3 is TGTGCCAGCAGTGCCTGGGGACAGGGGGGGGAAAAACTGTTTTTT. It translates to CASSAWGQGGEKLFF.

The count of this clone is one. The chain combines TRBV12-5 with TRBJ2-7; D perhaps matches TRBD2 (6 bases). The CDR3 is 11 amino acids. The V end was cut by 7 bases, the J end by 9 bases, with 13 bases between. The germline V gene has CDR1 LGHNT and CDR2 FRNRAP. As DNA, the CDR3 is TGTGCTAGTGCGGAGGGGCGCGGGCAGTACTTC. Its protein is CASAEGRGQYF.

The chain combines TRBV5-6 with TRBJ1-4; possibly TRBD1 for D (5 bases). V was trimmed by 4 bases and J by 10 bases, leaving 11 bases between them. Germline V gene lookup returns CDR1 SGHDT and CDR2 YYEEEE. The CDR3 length is 12 residues. The CDR3 sequence is CASSRTGLKLFF. DNA of the CDR3: TGTGCCAGCAGCCGTACAGGTTTAAAACTGTTTTTT.

This sequence joins TRBV6-5 and TRBJ1-1, with D unresolved. Germline CDR1 reads MNHEY; CDR2 reads SVGAGI. The V gene lost 6 bases and the J gene lost 4 bases, with 9 bases spanning the gap. CDR3 size: 12 residues. CDR3 sequence: CASSRPGTEAFF. CDR3 in DNA: TGTGCCAGCAGCCGTCCGGGCACTGAAGCTTTCTTT.

As DNA, the CDR3 is TGTGCCAGCAGTCGAGAACAGCTTCAAGAGACCCAGTACTTC. Its translation: CASSREQLQETQYF. The rearrangement uses TRBV6-5 and TRBJ2-5; D remains unclear. Germline V gene sequence: CDR1 MNHEY, CDR2 SVGAGI. The CDR3 runs to 14 residues. Trimming took off 5 bases at V and 2 bases at J, with 12 bases between the two ends.

The V call is TRBV6-6, the J call TRBJ1-1; perhaps TRBD1 as D (6 bases). V lost 1 base and J lost 1, with 10 bases in between. The germline V gene encodes CDR1 MNHNY and CDR2 SVGAGI (reference sequence). This CDR3 is built from 15 residues. CDR3 bases: TGTGCCAGCAGTTACTTTAACAGGGAGAACACTGAAGCTTTCTTT. It is translated as CASSYFNRENTEAFF.

This clone was counted a single time. The gene calls are TRBV6-1 and TRBJ1-5, with D perhaps matching TRBD1 (5 bases). CDR1 MNHNS and CDR2 SASEGT come from the germline V gene. V was shortened by 3 bases and J by 5 bases, with 11 bases between the two germline ends. The CDR3 covers 14 residues. As DNA, the CDR3 is TGTGCCAGCAGTGATTCAGGGTGGGATCAGCCCCAGCATTTT. It translates to CASSDSGWDQPQHF.

The chain links TRBV18 to TRBJ2-1; D possibly corresponds to TRBD2 (6 bases). The CDR3 extends over 16 amino acids. Germline V CDR1 and CDR2: KGHSH, LQKENI. The V end was cut by 6 bases, the J end by 4 bases, with 19 bases between. CDR3 region: CASSPSRGAGYNEQFF. The CDR3 DNA reads TGTGCCAGCTCGCCCAGCAGAGGGGCGGGATACAATGAGCAGTTCTTC.

The genes are TRBV28 and TRBJ2-7; TRBD1 matches 10 bases. Germline assignment: CDR1 MDHEN and CDR2 SYDVKM. CDR3 length: 15 residues. The V and J ends lost 5 bases and 5 bases, in that order; junction bases with no gene match: 9. DNA for the CDR3: TGTGCCAGCAGTGCTGCGACAGGGGGCAAAAACGAGCAGTACTTC. Amino acid sequence: CASSAATGGKNEQYF.

The sample holds one count of this clone. This chain joins TRBV19 and TRBJ1-1; D is undetermined. Germline lookup yields CDR1 LNHDA and CDR2 SQIVND (reference sequence). Trimming shortened V by 6 bases and J by 5 bases, and 16 bases separated the two germline ends. The CDR3 runs 14 residues. The CDR3 nucleotides are TGTGCCAGTAGCGAGAGCTCAGGTGGTACTGAAGCTTTCTTT. It specifies CASSESSGGTEAFF.

This chain links TRBV11-3 with TRBJ1-5; the match to TRBD1 covers 7 bases. J lost 2 bases, V lost 5 bases, and 18 bases had no gene match. This CDR3 has 19 residues. Germline V gene lookup returns CDR1 SGHNT and CDR2 YENEEA. The DNA for the CDR3 is TGTGCCAGCAGCGAGGCGACAGGGTGTGAATTAAGGTGCAATCAGCCCCAGCATTTT. Protein sequence: CASSEATGCELRCNQPQHF.

This chain connects TRBV25-1 to TRBJ2-1; 10 nucleotides match TRBD1. Trimming took 4 bases from V and 8 from J; bases not matched to a gene: 8. CDR1 MGHDK and CDR2 SYGVNS come from the germline V gene. This CDR3 is 15 amino acids long. The CDR3 loop is CASSGLRDRGDEQFF. CDR3 in DNA: TGTGCCAGCAGTGGGCTCCGGGACAGGGGTGATGAGCAGTTCTTC.

This chain connects TRBV25-1 to TRBJ2-7; 8 positions match TRBD2. Germline V gives CDR1 MGHDK, CDR2 SYGVNS. The CDR3 spans 15 residues. V lost 9 bases, J lost 2 bases, and 12 bases stayed unmatched. Written as DNA, the CDR3 is TGTGCCAGTGCTTTAGGCGGCGGGGGGACCTACGAGCAGTACTTC. Its translation: CASALGGGGTYEQYF.

CDR3 in amino acids: CASSLLGQGSFNYGYTF. CDR3 DNA sequence: TGTGCCAGCAGTTTATTGGGGCAGGGTAGTTTTAACTATGGCTACACCTTC. The rearrangement links TRBV27 to TRBJ1-2; TRBD1 is a possible D gene (5 bases). From germline, CDR1 is MNHEY and CDR2 SMNVEV (reference sequence). Deletions cut 1 base from V and 1 base from J, with 16 bases between. The CDR3 has 17 residues.

The V gene is TRBV2, the J gene TRBJ2-7; 7 bases align to TRBD1. Looked up from germline, CDR1 is SNHLY and CDR2 is FYNNEI. J lost 6 bases, V lost 4 bases, and 9 bases had no gene match. The CDR3 runs to 14 residues. Written as DNA, the CDR3 is TGTGCCAGCAGTGTGTCAGGGGGTTTTCGCGAGCAGTACTTC. Its translation is CASSVSGGFREQYF.

This clone has just a few counts. The rearrangement uses TRBV28 and TRBJ1-4; D is ambiguous. V dropped 5 bases and J dropped 8 bases, with 9 bases sitting between them. CDR1 and CDR2 from the germline V gene are MDHEN and SYDVKM. The CDR3 is 12 residues long. The CDR3, as DNA: TGTGCCAGCAGTAGCATACGAGAAAAACTGTTTTTT. Amino acid sequence: CASSSIREKLFF.

This clone was found once. Other DNA sequences in this specimen translate into the identical CDR3. The V call is TRBV28, the J call TRBJ1-2; D call uncertain. This CDR3 has 12 residues. Per the germline V gene, CDR1 is MDHEN and CDR2 is SYDVKM. The V end lost 6 bases, the J end lost 1 base, and 6 bases lay between the germline ends. This CDR3 is CASSGVNYGYTF. DNA for the CDR3: TGTGCCAGCAGCGGGGTTAACTATGGCTACACCTTC.

This clone has just one count. The chain has TRBV4-3 and TRBJ2-5; D uncertain. The DNA end is more similar to TRBJ2-7, so the J call may be wrong. CDR1 and CDR2 from the germline V gene are LGHNA and YSLEER. The CDR3 has 15 amino acids. In DNA, the CDR3 is TGCGCCAGCAGCCAAGATTTGATGGGCGATCACGAGCAGTACTTC. It codes for CASSQDLMGDHEQYF.

This chain uses TRBV7-2 with TRBJ1-1, with D unclear. Germline assignment: CDR1 SGHTA and CDR2 FQGNSA. Trimming took off 4 bases at V and 11 bases at J, with 17 bases between the two ends. The CDR3 totals 13 residues. DNA for the CDR3: TGTGCCAGCAGCTCAGGACTTACTGGTCGGGCTTTCTTT. Encoded protein: CASSSGLTGRAFF. Full variable domain (rest looked up from reference TRBV7-2 and TRBJ1-1): GAGVSQSPSNKVTEKGKDVELRCDPISGHTALYWYRQSLGQGLEFLIYFQGNSAPDKSGLPSDRFSAERTGGSVSTLTIQRTQQEDSAVYLCASSSGLTGRAFFGQGTRLTVV.